The 21 T cell receptor beta chains below come from one sample, sequenced in a study of spatial heterogeneity in lung cancer. As to time point: sample taken at primary tumor resection. The study sequenced unsorted whole RNA from tumor, nontumor lung or frozen PBMC. TCRdb reanalysed the 5' RACE reads using MiXCR and keeps one entry per CDR3 protein. The table shows around 4,000 distinct CDR3 sequences, with about a fifth occurring only once. This specimen was normal lung tissue next to the tumor, taken at surgery. The receptors were gathered from a female donor with early-stage non-small cell lung cancer.

The chain links TRBV6-5 to TRBJ2-1; 8 nucleotides match TRBD1. Looked up from germline, CDR1 is MNHEY and CDR2 is SVGAGI. The CDR3 runs to 11 residues. Trimming at V came to 6 bases and at J to 10 bases, leaving 2 bases not matched to a gene. CDR3 loop: CASRRQGEQFF. CDR3 nucleotide sequence: TGTGCCAGCAGGAGACAGGGGGAGCAGTTCTTC.

This clonotype is termed medium-sized (0.01 to 0.1%). This chain joins TRBV7-9 and TRBJ2-1, with TRBD2 matching 13 bases. J gave up 3 bases and V 5 bases, and 10 bases lay outside the gene matches. This CDR3 is 18 amino acids long. The germline V gene encodes CDR1 SEHNR and CDR2 FQNEAQ (reference sequence). This CDR3 reads CASSGERTSGRVYNEQFF. CDR3 nucleotides: TGTGCCAGCAGCGGGGAGCGGACTAGCGGGAGAGTCTACAATGAGCAGTTCTTC.

This chain links TRBV6-5 with TRBJ1-6; D remains ambiguous. Germline V lookup: CDR1 MNHEY, CDR2 SVGAGI. Trimming pared 2 bases from V and 8 bases from J, leaving 10 bases between. The CDR3 sequence is 14 residues long. CDR3 loop: CASSYGLKDSPLHF. The DNA of the CDR3 is TGTGCCAGCAGTTACGGATTAAAGGATTCACCCCTCCACTTT.

This clonotype is termed medium-sized. V and J are TRBV12-3 or TRBV12-4 and TRBJ2-1, with 11 nucleotides matching TRBD2. This CDR3 is built from 17 residues. The V and J ends lost 7 bases and 7 bases, in that order; junction bases with no gene match: 15. The CDR3 coding sequence is TGTGCCAGCACCCCGGGGGTAGCGGGGGGGCCTAGGAATGAGCAGTTCTTC. As protein: CASTPGVAGGPRNEQFF.

Sample share makes this clonotype large. V is TRBV6-2 or TRBV6-3 and J is TRBJ2-2; the D gene is possibly TRBD1 (6 bases). V shed 10 bases and J shed 4 bases, with 16 bases lying between them. Germline V gene lookup returns CDR1 MNHEY and CDR2 SVGEGT. This CDR3 region has 14 residues. The CDR3 nucleotides read TGTGCCACCGATTCTCAGGGGAGCACCGGGGAGCTGTTTTTT. Translated: CATDSQGSTGELFF.

This clonotype is medium-sized within its sample. V gene TRBV6-2 or TRBV6-3 combines with J gene TRBJ2-1; 10 nucleotides agree with TRBD2. The CDR3 consists of 15 residues. Germline loops: CDR1 MNHEY, CDR2 SVGEGT. V lost 6 bases, J lost 5 bases, and 7 bases stayed unmatched. DNA for the CDR3: TGTGCCAGCAGCCACGGGACTAGCGCACACAATGAGCAGTTCTTC. Its translation is CASSHGTSAHNEQFF.

This clonotype is classed as medium-sized. The chain has TRBV29-1 and TRBJ2-3; 7 nucleotides match TRBD1. The CDR3 totals 14 residues. Germline trimming cut 6 bases from V and 1 base from J; bases unmatched to any gene: 7. Germline V CDR1 and CDR2: SQVTM, ANQGSEA. The DNA of the CDR3 is TGCAGCGTGAGAGACAGGGCCGGCACAGATACGCAGTATTTT. It yields the protein CSVRDRAGTDTQYF.

Sample share makes this clonotype medium-sized. J is TRBJ2-3 and V is TRBV11-2; D is unresolved. Trimming removed 1 base from V and 8 bases from J, with 16 bases in between. Germline loops: CDR1 SGHAT, CDR2 FQNNGV. The length of the CDR3 is 15 residues. The DNA of the CDR3 is TGTGCCAGCAGCTTAGTTTCGAGCCCGCCGTCTACGCAGTATTTT. It translates to CASSLVSSPPSTQYF.

This clonotype was observed a single time. V gene TRBV27 combines with J gene TRBJ2-2, with a tentative D call TRBD2 (5 bases). This CDR3 spans 17 amino acids. Per germline, CDR1 MNHEY and CDR2 SMNVEV (reference sequence). V lost 3 bases and J 4 bases, leaving 18 bases between the germline ends. Here the CDR3 reads CASSFQRVALGTGELFF. CDR3 DNA sequence: TGTGCCAGCAGTTTTCAGAGGGTAGCGCTGGGCACCGGGGAGCTGTTTTTT.

This clonotype has at least ten counts. The CDR3 protein is CASSTDGDTQYF. The CDR3 DNA reads as TGTGCCAGCAGTACGGACGGGGATACGCAGTATTTT. The gene calls are TRBV6-2 or TRBV6-3 and TRBJ2-3, with unresolved D. The CDR3 length is 12 residues. In germline, CDR1 is MNHEY, CDR2 SVGEGT. The germline V and J ends were trimmed by 5 bases and 6 bases, with 9 bases remaining between them.

In its sample, this clonotype was seen once. This chain connects TRBV13 to TRBJ2-7; possible D gene TRBD2, 7 bases. Germline CDR1 and CDR2: PRHDT and FYEKMQ (reference sequence). Trimming stripped 3 bases from V and 0 bases from J, with 15 bases between. CDR3 length: 16 amino acids. The CDR3 DNA is TGTGCCAGCAGCTTTGGAGGGGGACTAAGCTCCTACGAGCAGTACTTC. It is translated as CASSFGGGLSSYEQYF.

By its share, this clonotype is medium-sized. This sequence joins TRBV20-1 and TRBJ2-3; D is perhaps TRBD1 or TRBD2 (6 bases each). Germline values: CDR1 DFQATT, CDR2 SNEGSKA (reference sequence). The CDR3 runs to 18 residues. The V end lost 0 bases, the J end lost 0 bases, and 19 bases lay between the germline ends. CDR3 coding DNA: TGCAGTGCTAGAGATCGGTCGAGGGGGGCTACTAGCACAGATACGCAGTATTTT. Translating gives CSARDRSRGATSTDTQYF.

This clonotype was counted ten times or more. The chain combines TRBV20-1 with TRBJ2-3; 9 nucleotides line up with TRBD2. The CDR3 length is 14 residues. CDR1 DFQATT and CDR2 SNEGSKA come from the germline V gene (reference sequence). The CDR3 reads CSSPGAGGQSAQYF. In DNA form, the CDR3 reads TGCAGCTCGCCCGGAGCGGGAGGCCAGTCGGCGCAGTATTTT.

CDR3 residues: CASSLRGLGDTQYF. The CDR3 DNA follows: TGTGCCAGCAGTTTACGGGGCTTAGGAGATACGCAGTATTTT. The V call is TRBV28, the J call TRBJ2-3; possibly TRBD1 or TRBD2 for D (5 bases each). V lost 2 bases and J lost 5, with 11 bases in between. Germline V CDR1 and CDR2: MDHEN, SYDVKM. CDR3 size: 14 residues. Based on the CDR3 plus reference TRBV28 and TRBJ2-3, the full variable domain is DVKVTQSSRYLVKRTGEKVFLECVQDMDHENMFWYRQDPGLGLRLIYFSYDVKMKEKGDIPEGYSVSREKKERFSLILESASTNQTSMYLCASSLRGLGDTQYFGPGTRLTVL.

This clonotype is categorized as medium-sized. V usage is TRBV7-8 and J usage is TRBJ2-1; tentatively, D is TRBD1 (5 bases). Germline-derived CDR1 and CDR2 are SGHVS and FQNEAQ. Trimming removed 3 bases from V and 4 bases from J, with 16 bases in between. This CDR3 is built from 16 residues. The CDR3 nucleotides read TGTGCCAGCAGCTTCCCGTCAGGGATATCGTACAATGAGCAGTTCTTC. Amino acid sequence: CASSFPSGISYNEQFF.

By sample fraction, this clonotype is medium-sized. This chain connects TRBV10-2 to TRBJ2-1, with D unclear. Looked up from germline, CDR1 is WSHSY and CDR2 is SAAADI. This CDR3 contains 14 residues. Between the trimmed V and J ends, which lost 4 bases and 6 bases, there was a span of 13 bases. In nucleotides, the CDR3 is TGCGCCAGCAGTGCTGAATTAGTCTCCAATGAGCAGTTCTTC. Translated: CASSAELVSNEQFF.

The V and J genes are TRBV19 and TRBJ2-7, with a tentative D call TRBD1 (6 bases). Trimming took 4 bases from V and 2 from J, leaving 15 bases between them. There are 15 residues in the CDR3. Germline V gene sequence: CDR1 LNHDA, CDR2 SQIVND (reference sequence). CDR3 in DNA: TGTGCCAGTAGTACAGTCCTGACAGGCCCCTACGAGCAGTACTTC. This encodes CASSTVLTGPYEQYF.

The chain recombines TRBV20-1 with TRBJ2-7; 8 nucleotides align to TRBD2. This CDR3 contains 12 residues. Germline CDR1 and CDR2: DFQATT and SNEGSKA (reference sequence). V gave up 7 bases and J gave up 5 bases; unmatched junction bases: 7. The CDR3 DNA reads TGCAGTGGTTCAGCGGGAGTCGACGAGCAGTACTTC. Protein product: CSGSAGVDEQYF.

V is TRBV29-1 and J is TRBJ2-7; TRBD2 agrees at 9 bases. V was clipped by 4 bases and J by 2 bases; unmatched bases: 12. This CDR3 has 16 amino acids. Germline V gene data show CDR1 as SQVTM and CDR2 as ANQGSEA. The CDR3 region is CSVAAAGGPSAYEQYF. CDR3 nucleotides: TGCAGCGTTGCGGCGGCGGGAGGGCCTAGCGCCTACGAGCAGTACTTC.

This clonotype was seen repeatedly, ten times or more. The chain joins TRBV12-3 or TRBV12-4 to TRBJ2-7; 7 bases line up with TRBD2. The CDR3 spans 13 residues. Trimming removed 3 bases from V and 3 bases from J; junction bases left unmatched: 2. CDR3 amino acids: CASSLWGGYEQYF. CDR3 DNA sequence: TGTGCCAGCAGTTTGTGGGGGGGCTACGAGCAGTACTTC.

By sample fraction, this clonotype is medium-sized. This chain uses TRBV23-1 with TRBJ1-2; the match to TRBD1 covers 7 bases. TRBV23-1 is noted as an ORF with a role that remains uncertain. The CDR3 spans 13 residues. J lost 4 bases, V lost 8 bases, and 7 bases had no gene match. CDR3 loop: CASRDRGAYGYTF. DNA for the CDR3: TGCGCCAGCCGGGACAGAGGGGCCTATGGCTACACCTTC.